One sample yielded the 25 T cell receptor beta chains listed below, sequenced in a study of blood T cell repertoires in COVID-19. Libraries were prepared by immunoSEQ multiplex PCR; TCRdb keeps only in-frame clonotypes and omits some of them. The sample lists about 170,000 clones; approximately 79% were seen once. The sequencing input was PBMCs or T cells enriched from blood (not recorded which). These TCRs come from a woman in her 70s in a cohort exposed to, infected with or recovered from COVID-19 (not recorded which).

CDR3 DNA: TGTGCCAGCAGCCTACAGCGGGACTCCTACAATGAGCAGTTCTTC. Translating it yields CASSLQRDSYNEQFF. The chain uses TRBV14 and TRBJ2-1; 7 nucleotides match TRBD2. Germline assignment: CDR1 SGHDN and CDR2 FVKESK. The V and J ends lost 4 bases and 0 bases, in that order; junction bases with no gene match: 3. This CDR3 has 15 amino acids.

There are a few counts of this clone. V is TRBV7-2 and J is TRBJ1-3, with D possibly matching TRBD1 (6 bases). Germline values: CDR1 SGHTA, CDR2 FQGNSA. Trimming left V 6 bases short and J 2 bases short, with 14 bases between. This CDR3 is 15 amino acids long. The CDR3 protein is CASSFLQGAGNTIYF. Here the CDR3 DNA reads TGTGCCAGCAGTTTCCTACAGGGTGCTGGAAACACCATATATTTT. The complete variable domain, with remaining parts taken from reference TRBV7-2 and TRBJ1-3, reads GAGVSQSPSNKVTEKGKDVELRCDPISGHTALYWYRQSLGQGLEFLIYFQGNSAPDKSGLPSDRFSAERTGGSVSTLTIQRTQQEDSAVYLCASSFLQGAGNTIYFGEGSWLTVV.

The V call is TRBV2, the J call TRBJ2-1; D not resolved. Trimming removed 4 bases from V and 1 base from J, with 11 bases in between. CDR1 is SNHLY, CDR2 FYNNEI, per germline. This CDR3 has 15 residues. The CDR3 DNA sequence: TGTGCCAGCAGTGTCGGCCAGACATCCTACAATGAGCAGTTCTTC. Its translation: CASSVGQTSYNEQFF.

V and J are TRBV5-6 and TRBJ1-2, with 10 positions matching TRBD1. The CDR3 consists of 14 residues. Germline-derived CDR1 and CDR2 are SGHDT and YYEEEE. Germline trimming cut 2 bases from V and 5 bases from J; bases unmatched to any gene: 3. The CDR3 sequence: CASSFRQGAYGYTF. DNA of the CDR3: TGTGCCAGCAGCTTTAGACAGGGGGCGTATGGCTACACCTTC. Full variable domain (rest looked up from reference TRBV5-6 and TRBJ1-2): DAGVTQSPTHLIKTRGQQVTLRCSPKSGHDTVSWYQQALGQGPQFIFQYYEEEERQRGNFPDRFSGHQFPNYSSELNVNALLLGDSALYLCASSFRQGAYGYTFGSGTRLTVV.

The chain couples TRBV7-2 to TRBJ2-1; D is undetermined. Germline values: CDR1 SGHTA, CDR2 FQGNSA. The CDR3 has 15 amino acids. V lost 1 base and J 8 bases, leaving 15 bases between the germline ends. This chain's CDR3 is CASSLEWAFSYEQFF. The CDR3 region has the DNA TGTGCCAGCAGCTTAGAGTGGGCGTTTTCGTATGAGCAGTTCTTC.

This sequence joins TRBV3-1 (or the pseudogene TRBV3-2) and TRBJ2-2; D unclear. The CDR3 runs 14 residues. Trimming pared 2 bases from V and 0 bases from J, leaving 4 bases between. Germline CDR1 is LGHDT and CDR2 is YNNKEL (reference sequence). CDR3 protein: CASSQRANTGELFF. The CDR3 bases are TGTGCCAGCAGCCAACGCGCGAACACCGGGGAGCTGTTTTTT.

This clone was seen only once. The chain joins TRBV7-9 to TRBJ1-6; D is perhaps TRBD1 (5 bases). Per germline, CDR1 SEHNR and CDR2 FQNEAQ (reference sequence). The CDR3 sequence is 15 residues long. V lost 1 base, J lost 7 bases, and 11 bases lay in between. Here the CDR3 DNA reads TGTGCCAGCAGCTTAGATAACAGGAACAATTCACCCCTCCACTTT. It translates to CASSLDNRNNSPLHF.

CDR3 in DNA: TGTGCCAGCAGTTCGGCGCAGGGTTTCTATGGCTACACCTTC. It translates to CASSSAQGFYGYTF. The chain joins TRBV3-1 (or the pseudogene TRBV3-2) to TRBJ1-2, with a tentative D call TRBD1 (5 bases). The CDR3 is made up of 14 amino acids. Germline V gene data show CDR1 as LGHDT and CDR2 as YNNKEL (reference sequence). The germline V and J ends were trimmed by 6 bases and 4 bases, with 15 bases remaining between them.

The rearrangement links TRBV7-8 to TRBJ2-1; 9 bases are shared with TRBD1. The CDR3 totals 23 residues. Germline CDR1 SGHVS, CDR2 FQNEAQ. Unmatched junction bases numbered 31, after V lost 5 bases and J lost 5 bases. The CDR3 sequence is CASSPLPHTGTGCMWWYHNEQFF. The CDR3 DNA reads as TGTGCCAGCAGCCCTCTACCCCACACCGGGACAGGGTGTATGTGGTGGTACCACAATGAGCAGTTCTTC.

J is TRBJ2-5 and V is TRBV5-1; 8 nucleotides match TRBD2. Germline V gives CDR1 SGHRS, CDR2 YFSETQ. The ends lost 4 bases at V and 5 bases at J; junction bases unmatched: 13. The CDR3 extends over 16 amino acids. The CDR3 bases are TGCGCCAGCAGCGCCGGGACTACGGGAGGGGCTGAGACCCAGTACTTC. Amino acids: CASSAGTTGGAETQYF.

This chain links TRBV9 with TRBJ1-2; D perhaps matches TRBD1 (5 bases). V dropped 4 bases and J dropped 3 bases, with 13 bases sitting between them. The CDR3 contains 14 residues. From germline, CDR1 is SGDLS and CDR2 YYNGEE. The CDR3 protein is CASSTSTADYGYTF. For the CDR3, the DNA is TGTGCCAGCAGCACCTCGACAGCCGACTATGGCTACACCTTC.

The genes are TRBV7-2 and TRBJ2-5; 8 bases agree with TRBD2. V was clipped by 5 bases and J by 9 bases; unmatched bases: 8. Germline V CDR1 and CDR2: SGHTA, FQGNSA. The CDR3 runs to 13 residues. CDR3 in amino acids: CASSPASGLPQYF. The DNA for the CDR3 is TGTGCCAGCAGCCCAGCTAGCGGGCTGCCCCAGTACTTC.

This chain uses TRBV2 with TRBJ1-5, with D possibly being TRBD1 (5 bases). The V end lost 6 bases, the J end lost 7 bases, and 16 bases lay between the germline ends. Germline V gives CDR1 SNHLY, CDR2 FYNNEI. CDR3 length: 14 amino acids. The DNA for the CDR3 is TGTGCCAGCAGCGCGATTCCAGGGAACCAGCCCCAGCATTTT. Protein product: CASSAIPGNQPQHF.

The chain is built from TRBV9 and TRBJ1-2; D not resolved. Trimming pared 0 bases from V and 1 base from J, leaving 4 bases between. Germline-derived CDR1 and CDR2 are SGDLS and YYNGEE. The CDR3 has 13 amino acids. Here the CDR3 reads CASSVDNNYGYTF. CDR3 nucleotide sequence: TGTGCCAGCAGCGTAGACAATAACTATGGCTACACCTTC.

The J gene is TRBJ2-5, the V gene TRBV18; TRBD1 might be the D (5 bases). This CDR3 contains 14 residues. The ends were cut back, 0 bases at V and 1 base at J, with 6 bases in the middle. The V gene's germline CDR1 is KGHSH and CDR2 LQKENI. The DNA of the CDR3 is TGTGCCAGCTCACCACCGGGGCCCCAAGAGACCCAGTACTTC. Residues: CASSPPGPQETQYF. Full variable domain (outside the CDR3, taken from reference TRBV18 and TRBJ2-5): NAGVMQNPRHLVRRRGQEARLRCSPMKGHSHVYWYRQLPEEGLKFMVYLQKENIIDESGMPKERFSAEFPKEGPSILRIQQVVRGDSAAYFCASSPPGPQETQYFGPGTRLLVL.

The V gene is TRBV5-5, the J gene TRBJ1-1; D call uncertain. Germline V gene lookup returns CDR1 SGHKS and CDR2 YYEKEE (reference sequence). The V gene lost 4 bases and the J gene lost 2 bases, with 9 bases spanning the gap. The CDR3 loop spans 13 amino acids. The DNA for the CDR3 is TGTGCCAGCAGCCAACTTGTCAACACTGAAGCTTTCTTT. Amino acids: CASSQLVNTEAFF.

The chain recombines TRBV5-6 with TRBJ1-4, with TRBD1 matching over 8 bases. Germline V lookup: CDR1 SGHDT, CDR2 YYEEEE. The ends lost 0 bases at V and 3 bases at J; junction bases unmatched: 4. The CDR3 has 16 residues. CDR3 amino acids: CASSLAGQGANEKLFF. The CDR3 DNA reads as TGTGCCAGCAGCTTGGCCGGACAGGGAGCTAATGAAAAACTGTTTTTT.

The V call is TRBV5-1, the J call TRBJ1-1; 9 bases are shared with TRBD1. After removal of 3 bases from V and 1 base from J, the junction contained 7 bases not matched to a gene. This CDR3 contains 16 residues. From germline, CDR1 is SGHRS and CDR2 YFSETQ. CDR3: CASSWDPGQGNTEAFF. CDR3 coding DNA: TGCGCCAGCAGCTGGGATCCGGGACAGGGGAACACTGAAGCTTTCTTT.

This chain connects TRBV4-3 to TRBJ1-4; D is unclear. V was cut by 1 base and J by 8 bases, with 14 bases left in between. Germline V gene data show CDR1 as LGHNA and CDR2 as YSLEER. This CDR3 spans 15 amino acids. CDR3 residues: CASSQVGAAPEKLFF. The CDR3 DNA reads TGCGCCAGCAGCCAAGTCGGAGCAGCACCCGAAAAACTGTTTTTT.

A single count supports this clone. The chain links TRBV29-1 to TRBJ2-1; no reliable D call. Trimming took off 3 bases at V and 4 bases at J, with 10 bases between the two ends. Germline lookup yields CDR1 SQVTM and CDR2 ANQGSEA. This CDR3 has 13 residues. The CDR3: CSVERARYNEQFF. The CDR3, as DNA: TGCAGCGTTGAGCGTGCTCGATACAATGAGCAGTTCTTC.

Here the CDR3 reads CASSFWTGPNEQYF. The CDR3 DNA follows: TGTGCCAGCAGTTTTTGGACAGGTCCTAACGAGCAGTACTTC. The genes are TRBV6-5 and TRBJ2-7, with 7 bases aligning to TRBD1. J was trimmed by 5 bases and V by 4 bases; bases with no gene match: 8. CDR3 size: 14 residues. In germline, CDR1 is MNHEY, CDR2 SVGAGI.

V and J are TRBV28 and TRBJ1-1; D unresolved. The CDR3 runs 12 residues. V was cut by 3 bases and J by 5 bases, with 7 bases left in between. Germline lookup yields CDR1 MDHEN and CDR2 SYDVKM. The CDR3 region is CASSFSGTEAFF. The CDR3 DNA is TGTGCCAGCAGTTTCTCCGGGACTGAAGCTTTCTTT.

CDR3 loop: CASSFFQDYNEQFF. The CDR3 DNA follows: TGTGCCAGCTCATTCTTCCAGGACTACAATGAGCAGTTCTTC. The rearrangement joins TRBV18 to TRBJ2-1; D remains ambiguous. V was trimmed by 5 bases and J by 3 bases, leaving 11 bases between them. CDR1 and CDR2 from the germline V gene are KGHSH and LQKENI. The CDR3 length is 14 residues.

In its sample, this clone was seen once. CDR3 in amino acids: CASSLGGGRALDTQYF. The CDR3 DNA reads TGTGCCAGCAGCTTAGGGGGCGGGAGGGCCCTAGATACGCAGTATTTT. The V and J genes are TRBV7-8 and TRBJ2-3, with 9 bases lining up with TRBD2. Germline CDR1 reads SGHVS; CDR2 reads FQNEAQ. J gave up 5 bases and V 1 base, and 7 bases lay outside the gene matches. The CDR3 extends over 16 amino acids. The variable domain in full, with the rest retrieved from reference TRBV7-8 and TRBJ2-3, is GAGVSQSPRYKVAKRGQDVALRCDPISGHVSLFWYQQALGQGPEFLTYFQNEAQLDKSGLPSDRFFAERPEGSVSTLKIQRTQQEDSAVYLCASSLGGGRALDTQYFGPGTRLTVL.

This chain links TRBV7-9 with TRBJ1-2, with TRBD1 as a possible D gene (5 bases). CDR3 size: 13 residues. Trimming pared 4 bases from V and 3 bases from J, leaving 9 bases between. Germline values: CDR1 SEHNR, CDR2 FQNEAQ (reference sequence). In DNA, the CDR3 is TGTGCCAGCAGCTCAGACAGCCACTATGGCTACACCTTC. Encoded protein: CASSSDSHYGYTF.